The source of this T cell receptor beta chain is a study of cytomegalovirus exposure and HLA in healthy donors. Study results and limitations: It was in a later analysis that TCR association rates were seen to vary by HLA locus, highest for DRB1 and lowest for HLA-C. Rarity characterized most TCR sequences, yet some public TCRs appeared in many donors. The Asian-associated ancestry cluster reportedly had fewer N-insertions than the approximately 670-donor mean in a later analysis.

Of note for this clone: The antigen is not known.

Germline V gene sequence: CDR1 SGHRS, CDR2 YFSETQ. With 2 bases removed from V and 0 bases from J, the gap between germline ends came to 12 bases. This CDR3 comprises 16 residues. In the PCR, 60 Vbeta and 13 Jbeta primers were used. Measured with immunoSEQ multiplex PCR; TCRdb has only the in-frame clones, and not every one. Reported are approximately 70,000 clones; the ten largest clones contain around 5%. The chain couples TRBV5-1 to TRBJ1-3; no clear D gene. Sequenced material: PBMCs. The clonotype was recovered from a woman aged 35 to 49 in good health and CMV-seropositive. The CDR3 sequence: CASSFRGPSSGNTIYF. CDR3 nucleotide sequence: TGCGCCAGCAGCTTTCGTGGGCCGAGCTCTGGAAACACCATATATTTT.